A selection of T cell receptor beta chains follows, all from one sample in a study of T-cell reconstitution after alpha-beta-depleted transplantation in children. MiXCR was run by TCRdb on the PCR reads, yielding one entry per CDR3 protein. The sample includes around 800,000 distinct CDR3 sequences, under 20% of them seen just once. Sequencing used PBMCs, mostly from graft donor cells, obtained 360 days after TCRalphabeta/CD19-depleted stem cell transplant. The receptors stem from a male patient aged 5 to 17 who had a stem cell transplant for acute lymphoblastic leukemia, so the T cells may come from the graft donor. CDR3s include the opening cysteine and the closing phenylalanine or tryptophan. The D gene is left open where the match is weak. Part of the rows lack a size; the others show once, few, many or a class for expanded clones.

CASSHGGARGYTF | TGTGCCAGCAGCCACGGGGGGGCTCGAGGCTACACCTTC | TRBJ1-2 | TRBV3-1 | NA | NA
CASSRRATREKLFF | TGTGCCAGCAGCCGCCGGGCCACAAGGGAAAAACTGTTTTTT | TRBJ1-4 | TRBV27 | few | NA
CASSLRASGRSVQYF | TGTGCCAGCAGCTTAAGGGCTAGCGGGAGGTCGGTGCAGTACTTC | TRBJ2-7 | TRBV7-8 | NA | TRBD2
CASSQEAIPGGEQFF | TGCGCCAGCAGCCAAGAAGCTATCCCGGGTGGGGAGCAGTTCTTC | TRBJ2-1 | TRBV4-1 | many | NA
CASRDSGIPSYNEQFF | TGTGCCAGCAGGGATAGCGGGATCCCCTCCTACAATGAGCAGTTCTTC | TRBJ2-1 | TRBV2 | NA | TRBD2
CASSQDGQGKRGYTF | TGCGCCAGCAGCCAAGATGGACAGGGGAAGCGAGGCTACACCTTC | TRBJ1-2 | TRBV4-1 | few | TRBD1
CASSFLGAAEAFF | TGTGCCAGCAGTTTTCTGGGGGCGGCTGAAGCTTTCTTT | TRBJ1-1 | TRBV12-3/TRBV12-4 | few | NA
CASSPPWSPGNTEAFF | TGTGCCAGCAGCCCGCCGTGGTCCCCTGGGAACACTGAAGCTTTCTTT | TRBJ1-1 | TRBV5-4 | NA | NA
CASSSDRVEPLHF | TGTGCCAGCTCATCTGACAGGGTTGAACCCCTCCACTTT | TRBJ1-6 | TRBV18 | few | TRBD1
CASRGGVAGLSYNEQFF | TGTGCCAGCAGAGGTGGGGTAGCGGGATTATCCTACAATGAGCAGTTCTTC | TRBJ2-1 | TRBV3-1 | few | TRBD2
CASSLRPGTSWYNEQFF | TGTGCCAGCAGCTTACGACCGGGGACTAGCTGGTACAATGAGCAGTTCTTC | TRBJ2-1 | TRBV7-9 | few | TRBD2
CASSSSGRACSYEQYF | TGTGCCAGCAGCTCTAGCGGGAGGGCTTGCTCCTACGAGCAGTACTTC | TRBJ2-7 | TRBV21-1 | few | NA
CASSSAGLAPYNEQFF | TGTGCCAGCAGCTCTGCCGGACTAGCGCCTTACAATGAGCAGTTCTTC | TRBJ2-1 | TRBV7-2 | few | TRBD2
CATSDQGLAGASEQFF | TGTGCCACCAGTGATCAGGGACTAGCGGGAGCGAGTGAGCAGTTCTTC | TRBJ2-1 | TRBV24-1 | many | TRBD2
CASSYPSTEQYF | TGTGCCAGCAGTTACCCAAGTACCGAGCAGTACTTC | TRBJ2-7 | TRBV6-6 | NA | NA
CASRPPGLSTYNEQFF | TGCGCCAGCAGACCGCCTGGACTGTCTACCTACAATGAGCAGTTCTTC | TRBJ2-1 | TRBV5-1 | many | NA
CSVVTGGF | TGCAGCGTTGTGACAGGGGGCTTT | TRBJ1-1 | TRBV29-1 | NA | TRBD1
CASSSDRDSYEQYF | TGTGCCAGCAGCTCTGACCGGGACAGTTACGAGCAGTACTTC | TRBJ2-7 | TRBV12-3/TRBV12-4 | NA | TRBD1
CSARVLALTNLETQYF | TGCAGTGCTAGGGTACTAGCCCTTACTAACTTAGAGACCCAGTACTTC | TRBJ2-5 | TRBV20-1 | NA | NA
CASSDRGLRDTEAFF | TGTGCCAGTTCGGACAGGGGGTTGAGAGACACTGAAGCTTTCTTT | TRBJ1-1 | TRBV27 | NA | TRBD1
CSAREYNTGELFF | TGCAGTGCTAGAGAATATAACACCGGGGAGCTGTTTTTT | TRBJ2-2 | TRBV20-1 | few | NA
CASSTGLADVEQYF | TGTGCCAGCAGCACGGGACTAGCGGACGTAGAGCAGTACTTC | TRBJ2-7 | TRBV5-6 | NA | TRBD2
CASSEEGVNEETQYF | TGTGCCAGCAGTGAGGAGGGGGTGAATGAGGAGACCCAGTACTTC | TRBJ2-5 | TRBV2 | NA | NA
CASSPRTRGYEQYF | TGCGCCAGCAGCCCACGGACAAGAGGCTACGAGCAGTACTTC | TRBJ2-7 | TRBV5-1 | few | NA
CASSSGTGDLSYNEQFF | TGTGCCAGCAGCTCCGGGACAGGAGACCTCTCCTACAATGAGCAGTTCTTC | TRBJ2-1 | TRBV7-9 | NA | TRBD1
CASSFLGEQFF | TGTGCCAGCAGCTTCTTGGGTGAGCAGTTCTTC | TRBJ2-1 | TRBV5-1 | many | NA
CASSFHTPGPQTYEQYF | TGCGCCAGCAGCTTCCACACACCGGGACCCCAAACCTACGAGCAGTACTTC | TRBJ2-7 | TRBV5-1 | few | NA
CASIEVNEQFF | TGTGCCAGCATAGAGGTCAATGAGCAGTTCTTC | TRBJ2-1 | TRBV25-1 | few | NA
CASSLIPGRADEQYF | TGCGCCAGCAGCTTGATCCCCGGGAGGGCCGATGAGCAGTACTTC | TRBJ2-7 | TRBV5-1 | NA | TRBD2
CASSFGPSVADTQYF | TGTGCCAGCAGTTTTGGGCCTAGTGTCGCAGATACGCAGTATTTT | TRBJ2-3 | TRBV12-3/TRBV12-4 | few | NA
CASSFTRGDTEAFF | TGTGCCAGCAGTTTTACCCGAGGGGACACTGAAGCTTTCTTT | TRBJ1-1 | TRBV12-3/TRBV12-4 | few | NA
CAGSLAGTFFEQYF | TGTGCCGGTTCCCTGGCAGGCACGTTTTTCGAGCAGTACTTC | TRBJ2-7 | TRBV27 | NA | NA
CASSLRTSGRPNTGELFF | TGTGCCAGCAGCCTACGGACTAGCGGGCGGCCGAACACCGGGGAGCTGTTTTTT | TRBJ2-2 | TRBV5-5 | NA | TRBD2
CATSPYSGSTDTQYF | TGTGCCACCAGTCCCTATAGCGGATCCACAGATACGCAGTATTTT | TRBJ2-3 | TRBV24-1 | NA | NA
CASKGTGGRSYEQYF | TGTGCCAGCAAGGGGACAGGGGGTCGTTCCTACGAGCAGTACTTC | TRBJ2-7 | TRBV12-3/TRBV12-4 | many | TRBD1
CASSIQGGYEQFF | TGTGCCAGTAGTATTCAGGGGGGGTATGAGCAGTTCTTC | TRBJ2-1 | TRBV19 | NA | NA
CASSPPRGGITEAFF | TGCGCCAGCAGCCCCCCCCGGGGGGGAATCACTGAAGCTTTCTTT | TRBJ1-1 | TRBV4-1 | NA | NA
CASSLALPPETQYF | TGTGCCAGCAGCTTAGCCTTACCCCCGGAGACCCAGTACTTC | TRBJ2-5 | TRBV11-2 | once | NA
CASSTDTFSYNEQFF | TGTGCCAGCAGCACCGACACGTTCTCCTACAATGAGCAGTTCTTC | TRBJ2-1 | TRBV11-3 | NA | NA
CSARPGETQYF | TGCAGTGCTAGACCTGGAGAGACCCAGTACTTC | TRBJ2-5 | TRBV20-1 | many | NA
CASSSGPGAFHEQYF | TGTGCCAGCAGCTCGGGGCCAGGGGCGTTCCACGAGCAGTACTTC | TRBJ2-7 | TRBV11-2 | once | NA
CSVDGIKSAKNIQYF | TGCAGCGTTGATGGTATTAAGTCCGCCAAAAACATTCAGTACTTC | TRBJ2-4 | TRBV29-1 | many | NA
CASSLLMGQETQYF | TGCGCCAGCAGCCTACTGATGGGCCAAGAGACCCAGTACTTC | TRBJ2-5 | TRBV5-1 | few | NA
CASSYGTGPSTDTQYF | TGTGCCAGCTCATACGGGACAGGGCCAAGCACAGATACGCAGTATTTT | TRBJ2-3 | TRBV18 | few | TRBD1
CASSHTSGRAFSSYNEQFF | TGTGCCAGCAGCCATACTAGCGGGAGGGCCTTTAGCTCCTACAATGAGCAGTTCTTC | TRBJ2-1 | TRBV12-3/TRBV12-4 | NA | TRBD2
CASSSFQGGYGYTF | TGTGCCAGCAGCTCCTTCCAGGGAGGCTATGGCTACACCTTC | TRBJ1-2 | TRBV11-2 | NA | NA
CSVGTLAQTTRGEQFF | TGCAGCGTTGGGACACTAGCCCAAACAACTCGGGGTGAGCAGTTCTTC | TRBJ2-1 | TRBV29-1 | NA | NA
CASRRRDRPQETQYF | TGTGCCAGCAGAAGGCGGGACAGGCCACAAGAGACCCAGTACTTC | TRBJ2-5 | TRBV12-3/TRBV12-4 | few | TRBD1
CASSLRGDRISYEQYF | TGCGCCAGCAGCTTACGCGGGGACAGAATCTCCTACGAGCAGTACTTC | TRBJ2-7 | TRBV5-1 | NA | NA
CAWSVFRTTDTQYF | TGTGCCTGGAGTGTCTTTAGGACTACAGATACGCAGTATTTT | TRBJ2-3 | TRBV30 | many | NA
CASSGSSTGSGANVLTF | TGTGCTAGCAGCGGGAGCTCTACCGGCTCTGGGGCCAACGTCCTGACTTTC | TRBJ2-6 | TRBV12-5 | NA | TRBD2
CSARVGRAASYEQYF | TGCAGTGCTAGAGTAGGGAGGGCAGCTTCCTACGAGCAGTACTTC | TRBJ2-7 | TRBV20-1 | NA | TRBD2
CSVASGSYNEQFF | TGCAGCGTTGCTAGCGGCTCCTACAATGAGCAGTTCTTC | TRBJ2-1 | TRBV29-1 | few | TRBD2
CASSFIGGWKQFF | TGTGCCAGCAGCTTCATCGGCGGTTGGAAGCAGTTCTTC | TRBJ2-1 | TRBV7-9 | NA | NA
CASSQPTSGSGYEQYF | TGCGCCAGCAGCCAGCCTACTAGCGGGAGTGGGTACGAGCAGTACTTC | TRBJ2-7 | TRBV4-1 | NA | TRBD2